This entry is about one T cell receptor (beta chain). TCRdb keeps only in-frame clones here, not all; method: immunoSEQ multiplex PCR. The profile shows approximately 300,000 clones, approximately 90% of them singletons. These data come from a study of blood T cell repertoires in COVID-19. The CDR3 runs 15 residues. V lost 3 bases and J lost 0, with 11 bases in between. CDR1 is MDHEN and CDR2 is SYDVKM in the germline V gene. Sequencing was done on a sample of peripheral blood. The genes are TRBV28 and TRBJ1-2; D gene ambiguous. The sequence derives from a woman aged 25 to 45 with COVID-19, enrolled during active disease. The CDR3 bases are TGTGCCAGCAGTTTTCTACAGTTAGCTAACTATGGCTACACCTTC. Translation gives CASSFLQLANYGYTF.